The 8 T cell receptor beta chains below were found in one sample sequenced in a study of shared clonotypes between healthy human individuals. CD45RO-negative, CCR7-selected cells formed the naive CD8 fraction, which excluded terminally differentiated effector memory CD45RA+ cells. Assay used: immunoSEQ multiplex PCR; TCRdb lists only in-frame clones, some missing. The data contain roughly 650,000 clones, approximately 96% of them singletons. Material for sequencing was naive CD8+ T cells sorted from blood. These receptors all stem from a woman aged 25 to 39 in good health.

The CDR3 loop is CASSDHGGVTEAFF. In nucleotides, the CDR3 is TGTGCCAGCAGTGATCACGGGGGCGTCACTGAAGCTTTCTTT. This chain connects TRBV2 to TRBJ1-1, with D perhaps matching TRBD1 (6 bases). V shed 3 bases and J shed 4 bases, with 12 bases lying between them. The length of the CDR3 is 14 residues. Germline CDR1 reads SNHLY; CDR2 reads FYNNEI.

V and J are TRBV28 and TRBJ1-5; 7 nucleotides match TRBD1. V shed 4 bases and J 8 bases; nucleotides not matched to a gene: 8. The CDR3 is 14 amino acids. Germline V gives CDR1 MDHEN, CDR2 SYDVKM. The CDR3, as DNA: TGTGCCAGCAGTTCGACAGGGCTCGGGGAGCCCCAGCATTTT. It codes for CASSSTGLGEPQHF.

V usage is TRBV19 and J usage is TRBJ2-7; TRBD1 matches at 9 bases. The CDR3 contains 19 residues. V lost 4 bases, J lost 2 bases, and 18 bases stayed unmatched. CDR1 is LNHDA, CDR2 SQIVND, per germline (reference sequence). The CDR3 DNA reads TGTGCCAGTAGTACCACATCGATAATGACAGGGGGTGCAGCCTACGAGCAGTACTTC. Residues: CASSTTSIMTGGAAYEQYF.

The chain has TRBV7-9 and TRBJ1-2; no clear D gene. CDR3 length equals 14 residues. Germline CDR1 and CDR2: SEHNR and FQNEAQ (reference sequence). V was clipped by 5 bases and J by 3 bases, with 13 bases between them. CDR3 in amino acids: CASSARLDYYGYTF. CDR3 bases: TGTGCCAGCAGCGCAAGACTGGACTACTATGGCTACACCTTC.

In the case of this clone: Other nucleotide sequences in the sample specify the same CDR3. The chain links TRBV27 to TRBJ2-1; no clear D. CDR1 is MNHEY, CDR2 SMNVEV, per germline (reference sequence). With 3 bases removed from V and 7 bases from J, the gap between germline ends came to 4 bases. This CDR3 spans 11 amino acids. CDR3 in DNA: TGTGCCAGCAGTTTCGGGAATGAGCAGTTCTTC. Translated, it gives CASSFGNEQFF.

Worth noting for this clone: This CDR3 is also generated by other DNA sequences in the sample. This sequence joins TRBV19 and TRBJ1-5, with a weak D call TRBD1 (5 bases). The CDR3 has 14 amino acids. Looked up from germline, CDR1 is LNHDA and CDR2 is SQIVND (reference sequence). V shed 1 base and J shed 5 bases, with 9 bases lying between them. This CDR3 is CASSIGQGYQPQHF. As DNA, the CDR3 is TGTGCCAGTAGTATAGGCCAGGGTTATCAGCCCCAGCATTTT.

The chain joins TRBV13 to TRBJ2-5; D is ambiguous. The germline CDR1 and CDR2 sequences are PRHDT and FYEKMQ (reference sequence). The CDR3 spans 13 residues. The V and J ends lost 0 bases and 4 bases respectively, with 6 bases between them. The CDR3 protein is CASSLGVVETQYF. The CDR3 bases are TGTGCCAGCAGCTTAGGTGTTGTAGAGACCCAGTACTTC.

The chain joins TRBV11-1 to TRBJ2-1, with D unclear. The CDR3 has 11 amino acids. Trimming cost V 3 bases and J 9 bases, with 6 bases left between them. Germline CDR1 and CDR2: SGHAT and FQDESV (reference sequence). CDR3 loop: CASSFLVEQFF. As DNA, the CDR3 is TGTGCCAGCAGCTTCTTAGTTGAGCAGTTCTTC.